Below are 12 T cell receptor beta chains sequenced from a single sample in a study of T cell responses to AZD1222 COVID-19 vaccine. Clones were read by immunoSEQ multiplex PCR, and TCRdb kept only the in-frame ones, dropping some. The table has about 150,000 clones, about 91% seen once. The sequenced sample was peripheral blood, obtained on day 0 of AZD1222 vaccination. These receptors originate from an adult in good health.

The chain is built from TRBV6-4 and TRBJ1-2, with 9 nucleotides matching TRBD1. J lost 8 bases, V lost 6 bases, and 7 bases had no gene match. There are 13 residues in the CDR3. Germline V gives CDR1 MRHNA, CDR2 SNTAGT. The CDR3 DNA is TGTGCCAGCAGGATTACAGGGGGCGGAGGCTACACCTTC. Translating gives CASRITGGGGYTF.

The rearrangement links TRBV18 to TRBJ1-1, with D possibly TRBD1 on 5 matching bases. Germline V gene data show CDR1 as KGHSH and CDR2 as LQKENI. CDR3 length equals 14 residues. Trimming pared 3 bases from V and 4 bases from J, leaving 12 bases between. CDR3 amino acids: CASSPRRDGTEAFF. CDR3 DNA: TGTGCCAGCTCACCGCGCAGGGATGGCACTGAAGCTTTCTTT.

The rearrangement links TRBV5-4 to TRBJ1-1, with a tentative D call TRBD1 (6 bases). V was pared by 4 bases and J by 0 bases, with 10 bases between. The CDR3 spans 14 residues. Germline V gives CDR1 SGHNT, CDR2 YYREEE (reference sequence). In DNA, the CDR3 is TGTGCCAGCAGCCAAGGACAGTTGAACACTGAAGCTTTCTTT. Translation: CASSQGQLNTEAFF.

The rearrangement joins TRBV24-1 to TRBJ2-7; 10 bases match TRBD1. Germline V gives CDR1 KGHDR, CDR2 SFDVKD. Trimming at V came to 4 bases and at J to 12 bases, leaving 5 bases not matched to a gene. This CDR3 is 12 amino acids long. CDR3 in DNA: TGTGCCACCAGTGAAGGGACAGGGGTCTTGTACTTC. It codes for CATSEGTGVLYF.

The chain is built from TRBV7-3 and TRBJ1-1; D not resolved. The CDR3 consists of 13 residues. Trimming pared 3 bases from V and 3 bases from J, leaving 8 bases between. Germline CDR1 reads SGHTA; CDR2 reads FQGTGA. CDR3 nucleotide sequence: TGTGCCAGCAGCTTTAATTTGGACACTGAAGCTTTCTTT. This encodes CASSFNLDTEAFF.

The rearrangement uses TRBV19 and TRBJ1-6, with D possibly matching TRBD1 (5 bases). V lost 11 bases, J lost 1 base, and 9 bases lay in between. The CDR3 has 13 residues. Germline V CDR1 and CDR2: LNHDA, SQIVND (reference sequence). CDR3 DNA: TGTGCCGTCAGGGAGTCCTATAATTCACCCCTCCACTTT. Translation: CAVRESYNSPLHF.

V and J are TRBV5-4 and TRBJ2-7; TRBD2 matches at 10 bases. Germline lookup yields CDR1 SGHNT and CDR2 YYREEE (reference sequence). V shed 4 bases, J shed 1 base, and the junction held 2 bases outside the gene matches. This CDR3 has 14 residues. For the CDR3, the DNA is TGTGCCAGCAGCCCTAGCGGGGGTTCCTACGAGCAGTACTTC. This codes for CASSPSGGSYEQYF.

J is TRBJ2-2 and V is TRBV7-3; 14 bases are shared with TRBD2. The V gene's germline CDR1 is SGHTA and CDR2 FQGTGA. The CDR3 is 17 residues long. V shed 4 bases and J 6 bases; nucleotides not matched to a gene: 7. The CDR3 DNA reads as TGTGCCAGCAGCTGGGGACTAGCGGGAGTTAAAGCCGGGGAGCTGTTTTTT. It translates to CASSWGLAGVKAGELFF.

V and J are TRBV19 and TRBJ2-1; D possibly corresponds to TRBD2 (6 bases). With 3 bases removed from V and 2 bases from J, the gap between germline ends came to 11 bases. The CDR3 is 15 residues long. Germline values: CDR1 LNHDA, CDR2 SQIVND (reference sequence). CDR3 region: CASSILASTYNEQFF. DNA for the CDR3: TGTGCCAGTAGTATCCTAGCGAGTACCTACAATGAGCAGTTCTTC.

CDR3 coding DNA: TGTGCCAGCAGTTGGACAGGGGGCAAGTACGAGCAGTACTTC. Amino acid sequence: CASSWTGGKYEQYF. The rearrangement uses TRBV27 and TRBJ2-7, with 11 bases identical to TRBD1. After removal of 4 bases from V and 4 bases from J, the junction contained 3 bases not matched to a gene. This CDR3 has 14 residues. Per germline, CDR1 MNHEY and CDR2 SMNVEV (reference sequence).

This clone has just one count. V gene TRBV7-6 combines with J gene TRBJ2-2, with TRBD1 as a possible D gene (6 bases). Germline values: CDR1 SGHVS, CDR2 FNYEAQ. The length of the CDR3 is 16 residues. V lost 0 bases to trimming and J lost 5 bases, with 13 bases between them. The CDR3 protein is CASSLAGDTRTGELFF. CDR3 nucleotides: TGTGCCAGCAGCTTAGCTGGGGACACGCGTACCGGGGAGCTGTTTTTT.

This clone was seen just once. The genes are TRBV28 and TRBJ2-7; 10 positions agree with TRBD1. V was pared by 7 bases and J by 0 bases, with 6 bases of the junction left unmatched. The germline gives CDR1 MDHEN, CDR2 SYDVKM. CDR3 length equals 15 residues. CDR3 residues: CASTDDRGHSYEQYF. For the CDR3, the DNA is TGTGCCAGCACCGACGACAGGGGGCACTCCTACGAGCAGTACTTC.